Listed below are T cell receptor beta chains from one sample, sequenced in a study of early T cells in non-severe SARS-CoV-2 infection. TCRdb reprocessed the 5' RACE reads with MiXCR, giving one entry per CDR3 protein. The data contain about 72,000 distinct CDR3 sequences, 10% of them singletons. This specimen consisted of whole blood, obtained at baseline. These receptors all stem from an adult who was a healthcare worker with PCR-confirmed SARS-CoV-2 infection or an uninfected control (not recorded which). Each CDR3 is given with its conserved first and last residue. Clone size is shown for a subset of rows, as once, few, many or a class of expanded clone.

abundance	j_gene	v_gene	CDR3aa
.	TRBJ1-6	TRBV13	CASSLESAYNSPLHF
many	TRBJ1-1	TRBV4-2	CASSQLGHTEAFF
many	TRBJ1-2	TRBV15	CATSRDLAGPSYGYTF
.	TRBJ1-3	TRBV6-1	CASRDNQWDTIYF
few	TRBJ2-1	TRBV19	CASSIGKGQVGSYNEQFF
few	TRBJ1-5	TRBV27	CASSPTPQPQHF
.	TRBJ2-3	TRBV7-3	CASSDGQARLDTQYF
.	TRBJ1-3	TRBV12-3/TRBV12-4	CASSFMGEGNTIYF
.	TRBJ2-1	TRBV13	CASSSPYNEQFF
.	TRBJ2-7	TRBV10-3	CAISGQTYEQYF
many	TRBJ1-1	TRBV19	CASSSGRAVSGTEAFF
.	TRBJ1-1	TRBV3-1	CASSQVGQGRTEAFF
.	TRBJ1-2	TRBV6-2/TRBV6-3	CASSYAGDRGTVYGYTF
few	TRBJ1-6	TRBV5-1	CASSLLSGGNSPLHF
.	TRBJ1-2	TRBV7-9	CASSLGPGSSGYTF
many	TRBJ2-6	TRBV7-9	CASSLRSENVLTF
few	TRBJ2-7	TRBV4-3	CASSREGFSYEQYF
few	TRBJ2-7	TRBV24-1	CATSDPYQGEQYF
many	TRBJ1-5	TRBV30	CAWSTDRSPNSNQPQHF
few	TRBJ2-7	TRBV28	CASSLWPLGTVYEQYF
.	TRBJ1-5	TRBV15	CATSGGDSNQPQHF
.	TRBJ1-5	TRBV7-9	CASSLSPGGESNQPQHF
.	TRBJ2-1	TRBV4-3	CASSLTRYNEQFF
few	TRBJ2-1	TRBV5-1	CASSLVVGGAYNEQFF